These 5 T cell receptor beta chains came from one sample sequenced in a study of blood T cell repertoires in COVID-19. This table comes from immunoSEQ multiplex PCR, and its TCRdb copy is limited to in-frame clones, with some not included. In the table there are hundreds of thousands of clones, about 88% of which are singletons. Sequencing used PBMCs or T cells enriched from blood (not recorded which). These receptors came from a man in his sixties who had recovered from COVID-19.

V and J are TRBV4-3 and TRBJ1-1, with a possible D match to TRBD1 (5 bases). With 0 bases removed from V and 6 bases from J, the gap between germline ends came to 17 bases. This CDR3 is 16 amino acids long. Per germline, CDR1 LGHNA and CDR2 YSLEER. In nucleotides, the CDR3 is TGCGCCAGCAGCCAAGATCTTATAAGGGGTTTCGCTGAAGCTTTCTTT. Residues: CASSQDLIRGFAEAFF.

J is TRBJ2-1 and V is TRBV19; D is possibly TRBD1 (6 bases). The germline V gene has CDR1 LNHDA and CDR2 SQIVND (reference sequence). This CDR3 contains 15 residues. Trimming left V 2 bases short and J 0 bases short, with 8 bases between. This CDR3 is CASSILQGSYNEQFF. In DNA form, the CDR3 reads TGTGCCAGTAGTATACTACAGGGCTCCTACAATGAGCAGTTCTTC.

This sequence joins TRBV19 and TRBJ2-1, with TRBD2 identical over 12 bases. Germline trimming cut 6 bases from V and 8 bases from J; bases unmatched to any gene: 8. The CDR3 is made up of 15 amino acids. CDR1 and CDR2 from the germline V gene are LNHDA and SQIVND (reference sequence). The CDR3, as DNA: TGTGCCAGTAGAACCCGGACTAGCGGGAACCATGAGCAGTTCTTC. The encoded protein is CASRTRTSGNHEQFF.

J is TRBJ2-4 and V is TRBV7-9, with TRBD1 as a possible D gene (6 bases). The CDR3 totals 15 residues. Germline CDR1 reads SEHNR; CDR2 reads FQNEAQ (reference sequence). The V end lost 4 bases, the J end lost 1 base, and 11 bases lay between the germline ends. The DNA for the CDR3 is TGTGCCAGCAGCTCAAACAGGGCGGCCAAAAACATTCAGTACTTC. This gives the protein CASSSNRAAKNIQYF.

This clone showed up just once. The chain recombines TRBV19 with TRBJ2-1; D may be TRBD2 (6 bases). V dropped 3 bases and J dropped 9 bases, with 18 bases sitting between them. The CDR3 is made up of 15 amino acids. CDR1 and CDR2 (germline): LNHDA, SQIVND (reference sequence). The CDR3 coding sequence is TGTGCCAGTAGTATGCCGGGTGCCTGGGAGGTTGAGCAGTTCTTC. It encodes CASSMPGAWEVEQFF. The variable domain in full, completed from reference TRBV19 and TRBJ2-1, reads DGGITQSPKYLFRKEGQNVTLSCEQNLNHDAMYWYRQDPGQGLRLIYYSQIVNDFQKGDIAEGYSVSREKKESFPLTVTSAQKNPTAFYLCASSMPGAWEVEQFFGPGTRLTVL.